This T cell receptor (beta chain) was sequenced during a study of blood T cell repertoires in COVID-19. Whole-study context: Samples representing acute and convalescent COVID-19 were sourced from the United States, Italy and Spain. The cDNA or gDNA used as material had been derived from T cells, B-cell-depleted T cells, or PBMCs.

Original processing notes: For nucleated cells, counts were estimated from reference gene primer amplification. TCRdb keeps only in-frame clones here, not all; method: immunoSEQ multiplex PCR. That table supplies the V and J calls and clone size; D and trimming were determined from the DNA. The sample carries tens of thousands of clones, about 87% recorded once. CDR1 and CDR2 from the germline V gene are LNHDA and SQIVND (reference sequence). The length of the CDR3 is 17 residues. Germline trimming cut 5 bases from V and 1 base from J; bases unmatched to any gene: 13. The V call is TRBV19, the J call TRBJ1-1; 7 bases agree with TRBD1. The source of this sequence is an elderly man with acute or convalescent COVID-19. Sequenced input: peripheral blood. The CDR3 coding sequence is TGTGCCAGTAGTCCTCGTCTCGGGGCAGGGGGGAACACTGAAGCTTTCTTT. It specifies CASSPRLGAGGNTEAFF.